This T cell receptor (beta chain) stems from a study of blood T cell repertoires in COVID-19. Study background: Sample material is recorded as cDNA or gDNA derived from T cells, B-cell-depleted T cells, or PBMCs.

Trimming took 3 bases from V and 8 from J, leaving 13 bases between them. The CDR3 contains 14 residues. Per the germline V gene, CDR1 is MDHEN and CDR2 is SYDVKM. In the source study's methods: How many nucleated cells were present was estimated from reference gene primer amplification. TCRdb keeps only in-frame clones here, not all; method: immunoSEQ multiplex PCR. D and trimming come from the DNA, and the V and J calls and clone size come from that table. The sample lists roughly 25,000 clones; 85% to 95% were seen once. What was sequenced was peripheral blood. The TCR was taken from a woman aged 45 to 65 with active COVID-19. The rearrangement joins TRBV28 to TRBJ1-4; D possibly corresponds to TRBD1 (5 bases). This CDR3 is CASSFQGLGEKLFF. The DNA for the CDR3 is TGTGCCAGCAGTTTTCAGGGCTTAGGGGAAAAACTGTTTTTT.